The 25 T cell receptor beta chains below all came from one sample that was sequenced in a study of Graves' ophthalmopathy and Graves' hyperthyroidism. Amplification of the TCR beta CDR3 regions used RNA transcripts (as template). HTBI primers served in a first-round RT-PCR, which a second-round multiplex PCR followed. One entry per CDR3 protein results from TCRdb running MiXCR on the multiplex PCR reads. The sample includes 52,000 or so distinct CDR3 sequences, roughly half of them seen just once. Sequenced sample: peripheral blood. The receptors shown here come from an adult woman with Graves' ophthalmopathy.

The chain uses TRBV27 and TRBJ2-3; a possible D gene is TRBD2 (6 bases). V lost 2 bases to trimming and J lost 4 bases, with 13 bases between them. Germline CDR1 is MNHEY and CDR2 is SMNVEV (reference sequence). The CDR3 runs 15 residues. The CDR3 bases are TGTGCCAGCAGTTTAGTCCGGGAGTTGTCAGATACGCAGTATTTT. Its translation is CASSLVRELSDTQYF.

There are many counts of this clonotype. The gene calls are TRBV7-2 and TRBJ2-1; 9 bases match TRBD1. The V gene end was trimmed by 6 bases and the J gene end by 3 bases; junction bases not matched to a gene: 3. This CDR3 has 14 amino acids. From germline, CDR1 is SGHTA and CDR2 FQGNSA. CDR3 sequence (DNA): TGTGCCAGCAGTCGGACAGGGGACTACAATGAGCAGTTCTTC. This codes for CASSRTGDYNEQFF.

This clonotype was detected many times. The chain is built from TRBV9 and TRBJ1-1; D is perhaps TRBD1 (5 bases). The CDR3 loop spans 14 amino acids. The germline gives CDR1 SGDLS, CDR2 YYNGEE. The germline V and J ends were trimmed by 0 bases and 3 bases, with 9 bases remaining between them. The CDR3 loop is CASSVVGAYTEAFF. In nucleotides, the CDR3 is TGTGCCAGCAGCGTAGTAGGGGCTTACACTGAAGCTTTCTTT.

V gene TRBV7-3 combines with J gene TRBJ2-7; 8 bases align to TRBD1. CDR3 length: 15 residues. With V trimmed by 3 bases and J by 3 bases, 7 bases remained unmatched. Per germline, CDR1 SGHTA and CDR2 FQGTGA. The CDR3 loop is CASSFLSTGGYEQYF. In nucleotides, the CDR3 is TGTGCCAGCAGCTTCCTCTCAACAGGGGGCTACGAGCAGTACTTC.

This clonotype was recorded at least ten times. The chain is built from TRBV5-6 and TRBJ1-1; 8 bases are a match to TRBD1. The CDR3 sequence is 16 residues long. The V gene's germline CDR1 is SGHDT and CDR2 YYEEEE. Germline trimming cut 1 base from V and 1 base from J; bases unmatched to any gene: 6. CDR3 in amino acids: CASSLNQGAWNTEAFF. The DNA of the CDR3 is TGTGCCAGCAGCTTGAATCAGGGGGCTTGGAACACTGAAGCTTTCTTT. Complete variable domain (other parts from reference TRBV5-6 and TRBJ1-1): DAGVTQSPTHLIKTRGQQVTLRCSPKSGHDTVSWYQQALGQGPQFIFQYYEEEERQRGNFPDRFSGHQFPNYSSELNVNALLLGDSALYLCASSLNQGAWNTEAFFGQGTRLTVV.

This clonotype was seen ten or more times. The chain joins TRBV6-2 or TRBV6-3 to TRBJ2-2; D remains ambiguous. CDR3 length: 12 amino acids. Trimming took off 8 bases at V and 3 bases at J, with 7 bases between the two ends. Per germline, CDR1 MNHEY and CDR2 SVGEGT. In DNA form, the CDR3 reads TGTGCCAGCGAGCTTCACACCGGGGAGCTGTTTTTT. It specifies CASELHTGELFF.

With regard to this clonotype: A read error may account for a junction end that differs from germline. The chain uses TRBV2 and TRBJ1-1; D uncertain. CDR1 is SNHLY, CDR2 FYNNEI, per germline. This CDR3 spans 11 amino acids. The CDR3 here is CASGRYSEASF. The DNA for the CDR3 is TGTGCCAGCGGGAGGTATTCTGAAGCTTCCTTT.

At least ten counts were recorded for this clonotype. The chain carries TRBV6-1 and TRBJ1-2, with D maybe TRBD1 (6 bases). Germline CDR1 reads MNHNS; CDR2 reads SASEGT. V was trimmed by 3 bases and J by 8 bases, leaving 16 bases between them. This CDR3 region has 14 residues. CDR3 nucleotide sequence: TGTGCCAGCAGTGACGTTCAGGGGAGCCAGGGCTACACCTTC. Its protein is CASSDVQGSQGYTF.

The chain combines TRBV20-1 with TRBJ1-5; D possibly corresponds to TRBD1 (6 bases). Germline V gene data show CDR1 as DFQATT and CDR2 as SNEGSKA (reference sequence). The CDR3 has 15 residues. CDR3 DNA sequence: TGCAGCGCTCTGGGTAGGGGGGGAATGGGCCAGCCCCAGCATTTT. It encodes CSALGRGGMGQPQHF.

As regards this clonotype: The junction does not match germline at one end; this may be a read error. The CDR3 loop is CSARDNDQPQHF. The CDR3 DNA is TGCAGTGCAAGGGACAATGATCAGCCCCAGCACTTT. This chain uses TRBV20-1 with TRBJ1-5, with TRBD1 as a possible D gene (6 bases). Germline CDR1 and CDR2: DFQATT and SNEGSKA (reference sequence). This CDR3 contains 12 residues.

This clonotype was seen many times. V gene TRBV11-3 combines with J gene TRBJ1-1; maybe TRBD1 (6 bases). Germline CDR1 is SGHNT and CDR2 is YENEEA. The CDR3 has 13 amino acids. Trimming left V 6 bases short and J 5 bases short, with 13 bases between. CDR3 DNA: TGTGCCAGCAGTCCCAGAGGGGGGACTGAAGCTTTCTTT. Its translation: CASSPRGGTEAFF.

The chain carries TRBV19 and TRBJ2-3, with D possibly being TRBD2 (6 bases). CDR1 is LNHDA, CDR2 SQIVND, per germline (reference sequence). The V gene lost 8 bases and the J gene lost 0 bases, with 15 bases spanning the gap. The CDR3 runs 15 residues. Written as DNA, the CDR3 is TGTGCCAGTGCAACCGAGGGGACTAGCACAGATACGCAGTATTTT. It encodes CASATEGTSTDTQYF. The full variable domain, rest sourced from reference TRBV19 and TRBJ2-3, is DGGITQSPKYLFRKEGQNVTLSCEQNLNHDAMYWYRQDPGQGLRLIYYSQIVNDFQKGDIAEGYSVSREKKESFPLTVTSAQKNPTAFYLCASATEGTSTDTQYFGPGTRLTVL.

The genes are TRBV19 and TRBJ1-2; the match to TRBD1 covers 7 bases. Germline CDR1 LNHDA, CDR2 SQIVND (reference sequence). With V trimmed by 3 bases and J by 6 bases, 10 bases remained unmatched. The CDR3 has 15 amino acids. The CDR3 DNA follows: TGTGCCAGTAGTATCGGACAGGTGATGTTTGATGGCTACACCTTC. It yields the protein CASSIGQVMFDGYTF.

This clonotype turned up a few times. This chain connects TRBV20-1 to TRBJ2-1; TRBD2 matches at 12 bases. The CDR3 is 14 residues long. The junction had 8 bases not matched to a gene; V was cut back by 8 bases and J by 6 bases. Germline CDR1 is DFQATT and CDR2 is SNEGSKA (reference sequence). The CDR3 sequence is CSPFSSGRGNEQFF. CDR3 bases: TGCAGTCCCTTTTCTAGCGGGAGGGGCAATGAGCAGTTCTTC.

This clonotype was recorded many times. J is TRBJ2-3 and V is TRBV4-3; tentatively, D is TRBD1 or TRBD2 (5 bases each). CDR3 size: 16 residues. Germline CDR1 LGHNA, CDR2 YSLEER. Trimming stripped 0 bases from V and 5 bases from J, with 15 bases between. The CDR3 protein is CASSQDVGEGVDTQYF. Written as DNA, the CDR3 is TGCGCCAGCAGCCAAGACGTGGGGGAAGGGGTAGATACGCAGTATTTT.

On this clonotype: Relative to the germline gene, one junction end is altered; a read error may explain this. The rearrangement links TRBV6-1 to TRBJ2-7; D could derive from TRBD1 or TRBD2 (5 bases each). CDR1 is MNHNS and CDR2 is SASEGT in the germline V gene. This CDR3 spans 14 amino acids. For the CDR3, the DNA is TGTGCCAGCAGTGAAGCAGGGGAGACCGGGGAGCTGTACTTC. Its translation: CASSEAGETGELYF.

The chain employs TRBV9 and TRBJ2-7, with 8 bases matching TRBD2. CDR1 and CDR2 (germline): SGDLS, YYNGEE. Trimming cost V 0 bases and J 2 bases; bases outside gene matches: 4. CDR3 size: 15 residues. The CDR3 region is CASSVGTSRTYEQYF. The DNA for the CDR3 is TGTGCCAGCAGCGTAGGGACTAGCAGGACCTACGAGCAGTACTTC. The whole variable domain, remainder taken from reference TRBV9 and TRBJ2-7, is DSGVTQTPKHLITATGQRVTLRCSPRSGDLSVYWYQQSLDQGLQFLIQYYNGEERAKGNILERFSAQQFPDLHSELNLSSLELGDSALYFCASSVGTSRTYEQYFGPGTRLTVT.

This clonotype was seen repeatedly, ten times or more. The J gene is TRBJ1-5, the V gene TRBV2, with unresolved D. This CDR3 has 14 amino acids. Trimming took off 5 bases at V and 0 bases at J, with 8 bases between the two ends. The V gene's germline CDR1 is SNHLY and CDR2 FYNNEI. CDR3 nucleotide sequence: TGTGCCAGCAGTCGAGAGTATAGCAATCAGCCCCAGCATTTT. This gives the protein CASSREYSNQPQHF.

This clonotype was picked up many times. The chain is built from TRBV7-9 and TRBJ1-2; 8 bases align to TRBD1. CDR1 is SEHNR, CDR2 FQNEAQ, per germline (reference sequence). The J segment lost 8 bases and the V segment lost 5 bases, leaving 13 bases of the junction unmatched. CDR3 length equals 15 residues. The CDR3 reads CASSTGTGYYVGYTF. CDR3 sequence (DNA): TGTGCCAGCAGCACAGGGACAGGATACTATGTGGGCTACACCTTC.

The rearrangement links TRBV7-6 to TRBJ1-2, with a weak D call TRBD1 (6 bases). Germline loops: CDR1 SGHVS, CDR2 FNYEAQ. This CDR3 spans 16 amino acids. Trimming shortened V by 3 bases and J by 4 bases, and 18 bases separated the two germline ends. CDR3 amino acids: CASSLSPMDSLYGYTF. DNA for the CDR3: TGTGCCAGCAGCTTGAGTCCTATGGACAGCCTCTATGGCTACACCTTC.

V and J are TRBV6-4 and TRBJ1-1; D unclear. Germline assignment: CDR1 MRHNA and CDR2 SNTAGT. This CDR3 has 14 residues. Trimming took 8 bases from V and 3 from J, leaving 16 bases between them. Here the CDR3 DNA reads TGTGCCAGCGCAGTGTCTTTTGGGGACACTGAAGCTTTCTTT. Translation: CASAVSFGDTEAFF.

In its sample, this clonotype was seen many times. The chain uses TRBV20-1 and TRBJ2-7; the match to TRBD1 covers 8 bases. Losses at the gene ends were 0 bases for V and 4 bases for J; bases not matched to a gene: 8. The CDR3 consists of 15 residues. CDR1 DFQATT and CDR2 SNEGSKA come from the germline V gene (reference sequence). For the CDR3, the DNA is TGCAGTGCTAGAGATCCTGGACAGGGAATATACGAGCAGTACTTC. Amino acids: CSARDPGQGIYEQYF.

As regards this clonotype: It may be a read error: a sequence one base away is much more abundant. The V gene is TRBV5-6, the J gene TRBJ2-7; D not certain. Per the germline V gene, CDR1 is SGHDT and CDR2 is YYEEEE. This CDR3 has 12 residues. The CDR3 DNA is TGTGCCGGCAGCTGCTCATCCTACGAGCAGTACTTC. This sequence encodes CAGSCSSYEQYF.

The V and J genes are TRBV7-8 and TRBJ2-7, with TRBD1 as a possible D gene (7 bases). V lost 4 bases and J 1 base, leaving 11 bases between the germline ends. The germline CDR1 and CDR2 sequences are SGHVS and FQNEAQ. The CDR3 sequence is 14 residues long. Here the CDR3 reads CASSYRGGSYEQYF. CDR3 DNA sequence: TGTGCCAGCAGCTACAGGGGAGGTTCCTACGAGCAGTACTTC.

This clonotype was found many times. The chain is built from TRBV2 and TRBJ2-5; 14 positions agree with TRBD2. The junction had 5 bases not matched to a gene; V was cut back by 6 bases and J by 5 bases. Germline V gene lookup returns CDR1 SNHLY and CDR2 FYNNEI. The CDR3 runs 15 residues. The CDR3 region has the DNA TGTGCCAGCAGCCGGGGACTAGCGGGAGAGGAGACCCAGTACTTC. As protein: CASSRGLAGEETQYF.